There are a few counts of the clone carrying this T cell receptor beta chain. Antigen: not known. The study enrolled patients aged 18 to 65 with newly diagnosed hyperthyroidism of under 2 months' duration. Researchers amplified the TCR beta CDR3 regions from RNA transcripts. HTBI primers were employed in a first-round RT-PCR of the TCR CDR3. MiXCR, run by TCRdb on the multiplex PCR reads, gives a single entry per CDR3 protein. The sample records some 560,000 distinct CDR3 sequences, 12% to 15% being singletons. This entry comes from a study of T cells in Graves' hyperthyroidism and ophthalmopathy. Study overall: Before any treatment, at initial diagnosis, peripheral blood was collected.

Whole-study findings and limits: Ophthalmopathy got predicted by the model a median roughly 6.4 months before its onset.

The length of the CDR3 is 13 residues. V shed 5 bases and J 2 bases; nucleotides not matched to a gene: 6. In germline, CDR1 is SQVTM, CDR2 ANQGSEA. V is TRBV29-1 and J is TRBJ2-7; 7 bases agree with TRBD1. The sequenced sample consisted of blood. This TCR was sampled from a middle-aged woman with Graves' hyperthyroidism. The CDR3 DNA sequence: TGCAGCGTTACCTGGACAGGAGCCTACGAGCAGTACTTC. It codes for CSVTWTGAYEQYF.